The text below deals with one T cell receptor beta chain. As defined, naive CD8 cells were CD45RO-negative and positively selected for CCR7, with terminally differentiated effector memory CD45RA+ cells excluded. Healthy adults negative for HIV, lacking recent acute infections or vaccinations, served as donors. These data are taken from a study of shared clonotypes between healthy human individuals. Study summary: Donors were a couple of women and a few men aged 18 to 49.

Evenly divided among several immunoSEQ plates was the genomic DNA of each subset. Repertoires were generated with immunoSEQ multiplex PCR, while TCRdb's copy carries only in-frame clones and drops some. The sample consists of over 2,000,000 clones, 85% to 95% of them appearing once. The V end lost 3 bases, the J end lost 6 bases, and 15 bases lay between the germline ends. Germline V gene sequence: CDR1 MDHEN, CDR2 SYDVKM. The CDR3 runs 15 residues. Source material: naive CD8+ T cells from PBMCs. The gene calls are TRBV28 and TRBJ1-5, with D maybe TRBD1 (6 bases). The source of this sequence is a man between 18 and 35 years old in good health. Some clones in this sample may be carry-over from other donors' samples. The chain's CDR3 is CASSFGGGAGQPQHF. DNA of the CDR3: TGTGCCAGCAGTTTTGGAGGGGGTGCGGGTCAGCCCCAGCATTTT.